The clone carrying this TCR beta chain was counted many times. The antigen is unknown. All patients were treatment-naive before thyroid surgery. The data stem from a study of metastatic and nonmetastatic thyroid tumors. About the study: Repertoire comparison spanned blood and tumor or nodule tissue of malignant and benign thyroid patients.

Study-wide results and caveats: As reported, TCR beta diversity in blood and tumor was significantly higher in malignant thyroid tumors than in benign nodules.

As processed by the authors: Differences in CDR3 between clinicopathological groups were drawn on to build a classifier intended to discriminate distant-metastatic papillary thyroid cancer patients. TCRdb called clones again from the PCR reads with MiXCR. None of the V and J calls come from the authors' own analysis; TCRdb made them. Among about 45,000 clones listed, 3.5% to 5% were seen once. This CDR3 contains 15 residues. Losses at the gene ends were 8 bases for V and 3 bases for J; bases not matched to a gene: 10. Germline CDR1 and CDR2: SNHLY and FYNNEI. J is TRBJ1-2 and V is TRBV2; 9 nucleotides agree with TRBD1. Sequenced material: blood. This sequence was found in a female donor with papillary thyroid cancer or a benign thyroid nodule (not recorded which). Some clones in this sample may be carry-over from other donors' samples. CDR3 coding DNA: TGTGCCAGCGGCGGCGCGGGACAGGGAGACTATGGCTACACCTTC. Residues: CASGGAGQGDYGYTF.